This TCR beta chain originates from a study of regulatory T cells in long-lasting Graves disease. About this clonotype itself: Antigen unknown.

Time point meaning: newly diagnosed GD, antithyroid drugs for less than 3 months. Construction of the TCR library relied on RNA isolated from PBMCs. General observations from the study: Persistent patients shared more public clonotypes (under 3,000) than newly diagnosed patients (about 1,000).

The CDR3 spans 12 residues. Germline values: CDR1 MNHNS, CDR2 SASEGT. Trimming took 10 bases from V and 4 from J, leaving 11 bases between them. In building TCR beta libraries, iRepertoire HTBI primers were used together with Arm-PCR of CDR3 regions. Each CDR3 protein is one row after TCRdb ran MiXCR on the multiplex PCR reads. Counted here are 450,000 to 700,000 distinct CDR3 sequences, roughly 13% occurring once; the ten biggest clones make up roughly a tenth. The data also belong to a second study, concerning T cells in Graves' hyperthyroidism and ophthalmopathy. That work contributes: On the basis of clinical symptoms, serum thyroxine and TRAb, thyroid ultrasound and orbital computed tomography, diagnoses were made. The model's output predicted ophthalmopathy at a median of roughly seven months prior to onset.

Sequencing was performed on peripheral blood mononuclear cells (PBMCs), taken at new diagnosis, from a patient treated with antithyroid drugs. The chain has TRBV6-1 and TRBJ2-1, with D uncertain. This TCR was sampled from a man younger than 45 with Graves disease. The CDR3: CATMTPYNEQFF. CDR3 DNA: TGTGCCACCATGACTCCTTACAATGAGCAGTTCTTC.